Listed here are 30 T cell receptor beta chains from one sample, sequenced in a study of Ad26.COV2.S vaccination and SARS-CoV-2 variants. Profiling relied on immunoSEQ multiplex PCR, and the TCRdb table lists in-frame clones only, not all of them. Among 180,000 or so clones listed, around 85% were seen once. Source: peripheral blood, taken after recovery from COVID-19. These TCRs come from a human donor who had recovered from COVID-19.

The chain uses TRBV27 and TRBJ2-2; 13 bases agree with TRBD2. CDR1 MNHEY and CDR2 SMNVEV come from the germline V gene (reference sequence). J was trimmed by 0 bases and V by 6 bases; bases with no gene match: 13. The CDR3 is 20 residues long. CDR3: CASSRRTSGSRWANTGELFF. The DNA for the CDR3 is TGTGCCAGCAGCCGACGGACTAGCGGGAGTAGGTGGGCGAACACCGGGGAGCTGTTTTTT.

This clone was seen at least ten times. CDR3 amino acids: CASSIPGLDGAGELFF. CDR3 coding DNA: TGTGCCAGCAGTATCCCCGGACTAGATGGGGCCGGGGAGCTGTTTTTT. The V and J genes are TRBV6-2 or TRBV6-3 and TRBJ2-2, with 7 bases matching TRBD2. Trimming took 5 bases from V and 6 from J; bases not matched to a gene: 12. CDR1 is MNHEY, CDR2 SVGEGT, per germline. CDR3 length: 16 residues.

This clone is a singleton in its sample. The CDR3 protein is CASSISGQGLYAEAFF. The CDR3 coding sequence is TGTGCCAGTAGTATTAGCGGGCAGGGGCTTTACGCTGAAGCTTTCTTT. V and J are TRBV19 and TRBJ1-1, with D possibly matching TRBD1 (6 bases). Germline V gene data show CDR1 as LNHDA and CDR2 as SQIVND (reference sequence). V dropped 3 bases and J dropped 6 bases, with 20 bases sitting between them. This CDR3 spans 16 amino acids.

This clone was recorded only once. V is TRBV6-5 and J is TRBJ2-1; a possible D gene is TRBD2 (7 bases). V lost 4 bases and J 9 bases, leaving 19 bases between the germline ends. The germline gives CDR1 MNHEY, CDR2 SVGAGI. This CDR3 comprises 15 residues. CDR3 in amino acids: CASSFSGARGGEQFF. CDR3 DNA: TGTGCCAGCAGTTTTTCCGGGGCTAGGGGGGGTGAGCAGTTCTTC.

The CDR3 DNA follows: TGTGCCAGCAGTTACTCGAGGGTCAGTGGGGGCGAAGCTTTCTTT. Translating gives CASSYSRVSGGEAFF. This rearrangement joins TRBV6-6 to TRBJ1-1; perhaps TRBD1 as D (6 bases). Per germline, CDR1 MNHNY and CDR2 SVGAGI (reference sequence). Trimming stripped 0 bases from V and 8 bases from J, with 16 bases between. The CDR3 consists of 15 residues.

A few counts support this clone. The chain employs TRBV7-9 and TRBJ2-7; perhaps D is TRBD1 or TRBD2 (6 bases each). Per germline, CDR1 SEHNR and CDR2 FQNEAQ (reference sequence). The CDR3 sequence is 16 residues long. The V end lost 9 bases, the J end lost 0 bases, and 21 bases lay between the germline ends. CDR3 loop: CASDRTTEGSSYEQYF. The CDR3 bases are TGTGCCAGTGACAGGACAACGGAGGGAAGCTCCTACGAGCAGTACTTC.

The chain combines TRBV19 with TRBJ2-2; TRBD2 agrees at 16 bases. This CDR3 is built from 16 residues. The trim removed 11 bases at V and 4 bases at J, leaving 7 bases unmatched. CDR1 is LNHDA, CDR2 SQIVND, per germline (reference sequence). The CDR3 is CAVAGTSGRVTGELFF. The CDR3 nucleotides read TGTGCCGTGGCGGGGACTAGCGGGAGGGTCACCGGGGAGCTGTTTTTT.

This chain connects TRBV10-3 to TRBJ2-7; 11 positions match TRBD1. V dropped 5 bases and J dropped 3; count of bases not matched to a gene: 9. The CDR3 extends over 16 amino acids. Germline V CDR1 and CDR2: ENHRY, SYGVKD. The chain's CDR3 is CAISLTGTGGNYEQYF. The CDR3 DNA reads as TGTGCCATCAGTTTAACCGGGACAGGGGGTAACTACGAGCAGTACTTC.

This chain connects TRBV9 to TRBJ2-7, with D perhaps being TRBD1 or TRBD2 (5 bases each). Trimming stripped 0 bases from V and 6 bases from J, with 16 bases between. This CDR3 contains 15 residues. CDR1 and CDR2 (germline): SGDLS, YYNGEE. The chain's CDR3 is CASSVGSMGEGEQYF. The CDR3 nucleotides are TGTGCCAGCAGCGTAGGGTCCATGGGGGAAGGCGAGCAGTACTTC.

The rearrangement links TRBV5-1 to TRBJ1-6; no firm D call. The CDR3 contains 18 residues. V lost 1 base and J lost 7, with 21 bases in between. Looked up from germline, CDR1 is SGHRS and CDR2 is YFSETQ. The CDR3 is CASSLRAGTAVRNSPLHF. The CDR3, as DNA: TGCGCCAGCAGCTTGAGAGCAGGAACGGCAGTCCGAAATTCACCCCTCCACTTT.

The V gene is TRBV28, the J gene TRBJ2-7; the D is unclear. Germline V gene data show CDR1 as MDHEN and CDR2 as SYDVKM. Trimming pared 6 bases from V and 0 bases from J, leaving 9 bases between. This CDR3 is built from 13 residues. The CDR3 loop is CASRAGSSYEQYF. CDR3 DNA sequence: TGTGCCAGCAGGGCCGGTTCCTCCTACGAGCAGTACTTC.

The V and J genes are TRBV10-2 and TRBJ1-2, with D unclear. The CDR3 spans 12 residues. Germline CDR1 is WSHSY and CDR2 is SAAADI. Trimming pared 9 bases from V and 4 bases from J, leaving 12 bases between. The CDR3, as DNA: TGCGCCAGTACAAAGGATGCCTATGGCTACACCTTC. This gives the protein CASTKDAYGYTF.

This chain uses TRBV6-5 with TRBJ1-1; D possibly corresponds to TRBD1 (6 bases). This CDR3 spans 14 amino acids. Per the germline V gene, CDR1 is MNHEY and CDR2 is SVGAGI. V was trimmed by 5 bases and J by 0 bases, leaving 10 bases between them. The CDR3 bases are TGTGCCAGCAGTAGGGGGGTTCTGAACACTGAAGCTTTCTTT. Translation gives CASSRGVLNTEAFF.

This chain joins TRBV18 and TRBJ2-7; TRBD2 agrees at 7 bases. The CDR3 contains 14 residues. Germline V gives CDR1 KGHSH, CDR2 LQKENI. Trimming removed 3 bases from V and 4 bases from J; junction bases left unmatched: 6. CDR3 DNA: TGTGCCAGCTCACCCGGCCCGGGGGGATACGAGCAGTACTTC. Residues: CASSPGPGGYEQYF.

V usage is TRBV9 and J usage is TRBJ2-3; 8 nucleotides agree with TRBD2. The CDR3 covers 16 residues. Trimming took 2 bases from V and 0 from J; bases not matched to a gene: 5. The germline gives CDR1 SGDLS, CDR2 YYNGEE. CDR3 region: CASSVIAGPSTDTQYF. The CDR3, as DNA: TGTGCCAGCAGCGTGATAGCGGGGCCAAGCACAGATACGCAGTATTTT.

The chain employs TRBV27 and TRBJ2-5; 14 positions agree with TRBD2. V dropped 4 bases and J dropped 2; count of bases not matched to a gene: 6. Germline V gives CDR1 MNHEY, CDR2 SMNVEV (reference sequence). This CDR3 is built from 17 residues. CDR3 residues: CASSSQTSGRAQETQYF. In DNA, the CDR3 is TGTGCCAGCAGTTCGCAGACTAGCGGGAGGGCGCAAGAGACCCAGTACTTC.

The chain has TRBV5-6 and TRBJ2-3; 10 bases match TRBD2. The CDR3 has 16 amino acids. Germline-derived CDR1 and CDR2 are SGHDT and YYEEEE. V lost 6 bases and J lost 5; bases outside the gene matches: 12. CDR3 bases: TGTGCCAGCAACCCTATATTCGGGACTAGCGTAGATACGCAGTATTTT. Translated, it gives CASNPIFGTSVDTQYF. The full variable domain, in which reference TRBV5-6 and TRBJ2-3 provide the parts outside the CDR3, is DAGVTQSPTHLIKTRGQQVTLRCSPKSGHDTVSWYQQALGQGPQFIFQYYEEEERQRGNFPDRFSGHQFPNYSSELNVNALLLGDSALYLCASNPIFGTSVDTQYFGPGTRLTVL.

The chain recombines TRBV19 with TRBJ2-2, with D unclear. Germline V CDR1 and CDR2: LNHDA, SQIVND (reference sequence). The CDR3 is 13 residues long. V was clipped by 5 bases and J by 2 bases, with 6 bases between them. The CDR3 DNA reads TGTGCCAGTAGTTTGATAAACACCGGGGAGCTGTTTTTT. It codes for CASSLINTGELFF.

The rearrangement links TRBV2 to TRBJ2-7; tentative D call: TRBD2 (6 bases). The V gene's germline CDR1 is SNHLY and CDR2 FYNNEI. V shed 4 bases and J shed 5 bases, with 12 bases lying between them. The CDR3 sequence is 13 residues long. The CDR3 region has the DNA TGTGCCAGCAGTGTGGCGGGGCTGGACGAGCAGTACTTC. Translation gives CASSVAGLDEQYF.

This clone was counted between two and nine times. The chain joins TRBV3-1 (or the pseudogene TRBV3-2) to TRBJ1-4; D possibly corresponds to TRBD1 (5 bases). With 1 base removed from V and 7 bases from J, the gap between germline ends came to 10 bases. Germline V gene sequence: CDR1 LGHDT, CDR2 YNNKEL (reference sequence). There are 14 residues in the CDR3. CDR3 DNA: TGTGCCAGCAGCCAAGGGGGGGGTCCTGAAAAACTGTTTTTT. Its translation is CASSQGGGPEKLFF.

The gene calls are TRBV14 and TRBJ1-2; D is undetermined. This CDR3 is 15 amino acids long. V dropped 3 bases and J dropped 1 base, with 12 bases sitting between them. Per germline, CDR1 SGHDN and CDR2 FVKESK. The CDR3: CASSQMEGINYGYTF. The DNA of the CDR3 is TGTGCCAGCAGCCAGATGGAAGGGATTAACTATGGCTACACCTTC.

This rearrangement joins TRBV15 to TRBJ2-6; D uncertain. The CDR3 is made up of 15 amino acids. Germline CDR1 is LNHNV and CDR2 is YYDKDF (reference sequence). Trimming took off 3 bases at V and 0 bases at J, with 6 bases between the two ends. The CDR3 DNA follows: TGTGCCACCAGCAGTCGTTTCTCTGGGGCCAACGTCCTGACTTTC. Its protein is CATSSRFSGANVLTF.

This clone was counted between two and nine times. J is TRBJ2-5 and V is TRBV28; TRBD1 matches 9 bases. The CDR3 spans 16 residues. J gave up 3 bases and V 6 bases, and 11 bases lay outside the gene matches. Looked up from germline, CDR1 is MDHEN and CDR2 is SYDVKM. The CDR3 nucleotides are TGTGCCAGCAGATCCAGCCGGGACAGGGCCAAAGAGACCCAGTACTTC. It translates to CASRSSRDRAKETQYF.

The chain recombines TRBV7-9 with TRBJ1-2; 7 bases agree with TRBD1. The CDR3 consists of 15 residues. After removal of 2 bases from V and 8 bases from J, the junction contained 11 bases not matched to a gene. Looked up from germline, CDR1 is SEHNR and CDR2 is FQNEAQ (reference sequence). The CDR3 sequence: CASSLFGTDILGYTF. As DNA, the CDR3 is TGTGCCAGCAGCTTATTCGGGACAGATATTCTGGGCTACACCTTC.

This chain links TRBV7-6 with TRBJ2-1; D not certain. With 1 base removed from V and 0 bases from J, the gap between germline ends came to 7 bases. There are 15 residues in the CDR3. CDR1 is SGHVS, CDR2 FNYEAQ, per germline. CDR3 in amino acids: CASSLGGNSYNEQFF. The CDR3 coding sequence is TGTGCCAGCAGCTTAGGTGGAAACTCCTACAATGAGCAGTTCTTC.

CDR3 nucleotide sequence: TGTGCCAGTAGTATCAGGGGAGAGAAACGAGACACTGAAGCTTTCTTT. It specifies CASSIRGEKRDTEAFF. J is TRBJ1-1 and V is TRBV19; TRBD1 might be the D (6 bases). CDR1 and CDR2 from the germline V gene are LNHDA and SQIVND (reference sequence). V was pared by 3 bases and J by 3 bases, with 17 bases between. This CDR3 region has 16 residues.

The chain employs TRBV3-1 (or the pseudogene TRBV3-2) and TRBJ2-1; 9 bases agree with TRBD2. The CDR3 is made up of 15 amino acids. The V segment lost 4 bases and the J segment 6 bases; nucleotides outside the gene matches: 7. Germline CDR1 LGHDT, CDR2 YNNKEL (reference sequence). As DNA, the CDR3 is TGTGCCAGCAGCCGAGGGACTAGCAGCCGCAATGAGCAGTTCTTC. It codes for CASSRGTSSRNEQFF.

The rearrangement uses TRBV27 and TRBJ1-6; D may be TRBD1 (5 bases). The V end lost 7 bases, the J end lost 6 bases, and 16 bases lay between the germline ends. In germline, CDR1 is MNHEY, CDR2 SMNVEV (reference sequence). CDR3 length: 15 amino acids. DNA of the CDR3: TGTGCCAGCACTCTCTCCACAGGCCCTAATTCACCCCTCCACTTT. Translation: CASTLSTGPNSPLHF.

The V gene is TRBV2, the J gene TRBJ1-2; maybe TRBD1 (5 bases). The V end lost 7 bases, the J end lost 3 bases, and 12 bases lay between the germline ends. This CDR3 has 13 amino acids. Germline V gene sequence: CDR1 SNHLY, CDR2 FYNNEI. The CDR3 protein is CASTFKGDYGYTF. In nucleotides, the CDR3 is TGTGCCAGCACTTTTAAAGGGGACTATGGCTACACCTTC.

V usage is TRBV6-5 and J usage is TRBJ2-3; tentatively, D is TRBD1 (6 bases). CDR1 and CDR2 (germline): MNHEY, SVGAGI. Trimming removed 4 bases at V and 1 base at J, with 12 bases between. The CDR3 sequence is 15 residues long. The CDR3 bases are TGTGCCAGCAGTTTGAGACAGGTCGGCACAGATACGCAGTATTTT. Translating gives CASSLRQVGTDTQYF.